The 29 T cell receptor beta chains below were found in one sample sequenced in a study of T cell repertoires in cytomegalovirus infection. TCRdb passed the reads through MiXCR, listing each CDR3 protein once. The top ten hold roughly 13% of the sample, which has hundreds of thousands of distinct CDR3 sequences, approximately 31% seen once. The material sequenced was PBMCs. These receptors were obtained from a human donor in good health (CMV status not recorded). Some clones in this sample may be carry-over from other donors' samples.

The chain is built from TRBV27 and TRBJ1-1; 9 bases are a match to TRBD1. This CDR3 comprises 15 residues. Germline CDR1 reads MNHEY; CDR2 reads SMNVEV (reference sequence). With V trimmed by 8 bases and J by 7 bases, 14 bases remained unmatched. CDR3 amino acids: CASRRNRGRNFEAFF. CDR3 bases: TGTGCCAGCCGAAGAAACAGGGGGCGCAACTTTGAAGCTTTCTTT.

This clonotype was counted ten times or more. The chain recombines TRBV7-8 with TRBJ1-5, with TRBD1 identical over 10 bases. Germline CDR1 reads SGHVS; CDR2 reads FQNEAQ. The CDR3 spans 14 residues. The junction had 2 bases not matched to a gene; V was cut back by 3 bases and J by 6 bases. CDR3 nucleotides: TGTGCCAGCAGCTTGACAGGGGGCTTTCAGCCCCAGCATTTT. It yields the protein CASSLTGGFQPQHF.

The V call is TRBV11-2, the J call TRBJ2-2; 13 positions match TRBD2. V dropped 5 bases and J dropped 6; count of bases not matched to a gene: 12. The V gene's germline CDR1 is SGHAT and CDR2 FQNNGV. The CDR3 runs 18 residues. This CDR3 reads CASSPPGLAGASAGELFF. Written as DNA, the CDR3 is TGTGCCAGCAGCCCCCCCGGACTAGCGGGGGCCTCGGCCGGGGAGCTGTTTTTT.

CDR3 sequence reads: CASSAPSGADGRNEQYF. The CDR3 DNA follows: TGTGCCAGCAGCGCGCCGAGTGGGGCCGACGGAAGGAACGAGCAGTACTTC. This chain uses TRBV9 with TRBJ2-7; TRBD1 is a possible D gene (5 bases). Per germline, CDR1 SGDLS and CDR2 YYNGEE. The CDR3 consists of 17 residues. V lost 3 bases and J 5 bases, leaving 24 bases between the germline ends. The full variable domain, completed using reference TRBV9 and TRBJ2-7, is DSGVTQTPKHLITATGQRVTLRCSPRSGDLSVYWYQQSLDQGLQFLIQYYNGEERAKGNILERFSAQQFPDLHSELNLSSLELGDSALYFCASSAPSGADGRNEQYFGPGTRLTVT.

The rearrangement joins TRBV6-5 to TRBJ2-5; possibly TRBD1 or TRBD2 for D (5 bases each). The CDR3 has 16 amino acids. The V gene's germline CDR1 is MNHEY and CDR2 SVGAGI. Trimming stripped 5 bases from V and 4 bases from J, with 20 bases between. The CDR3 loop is CASSTTPGPITETQYF. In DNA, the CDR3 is TGTGCCAGCAGTACTACGCCGGGACCCATTACAGAGACCCAGTACTTC.

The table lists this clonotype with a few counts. The CDR3 sequence is CASSPPEDTEAFF. The CDR3 DNA reads as TGTGCCAGCTCACCGCCTGAAGACACTGAAGCTTTCTTT. The J gene is TRBJ1-1, the V gene TRBV18; unclear D gene. V was trimmed by 3 bases and J by 3 bases, leaving 8 bases between them. Germline CDR1 reads KGHSH; CDR2 reads LQKENI. The CDR3 is 13 amino acids.

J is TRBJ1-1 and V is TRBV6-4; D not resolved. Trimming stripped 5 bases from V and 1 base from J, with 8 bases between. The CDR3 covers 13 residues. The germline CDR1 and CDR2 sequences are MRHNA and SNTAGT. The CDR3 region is CASSKRENTEAFF. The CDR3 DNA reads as TGTGCCAGCAGTAAGAGGGAGAACACTGAAGCTTTCTTT.

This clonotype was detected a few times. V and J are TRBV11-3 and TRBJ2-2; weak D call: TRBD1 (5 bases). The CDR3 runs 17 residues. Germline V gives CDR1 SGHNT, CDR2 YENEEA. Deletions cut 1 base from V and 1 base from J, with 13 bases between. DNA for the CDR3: TGTGCCAGCAGCTTAGGAACAAGACAGAGGAACACCGGGGAGCTGTTTTTT. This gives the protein CASSLGTRQRNTGELFF.

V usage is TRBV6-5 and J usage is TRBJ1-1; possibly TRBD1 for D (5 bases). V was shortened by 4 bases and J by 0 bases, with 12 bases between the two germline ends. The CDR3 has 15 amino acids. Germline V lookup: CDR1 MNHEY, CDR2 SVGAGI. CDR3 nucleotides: TGTGCCAGCAGTTCTGGGACGACTATGAACACTGAAGCTTTCTTT. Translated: CASSSGTTMNTEAFF.

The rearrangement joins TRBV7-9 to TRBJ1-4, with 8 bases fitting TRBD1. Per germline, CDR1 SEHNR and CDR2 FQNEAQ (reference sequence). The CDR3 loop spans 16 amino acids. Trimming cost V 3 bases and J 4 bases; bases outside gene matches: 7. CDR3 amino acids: CASSFGAGGLNEKLFF. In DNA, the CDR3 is TGTGCCAGCAGCTTTGGCGCAGGGGGCCTTAATGAAAAACTGTTTTTT.

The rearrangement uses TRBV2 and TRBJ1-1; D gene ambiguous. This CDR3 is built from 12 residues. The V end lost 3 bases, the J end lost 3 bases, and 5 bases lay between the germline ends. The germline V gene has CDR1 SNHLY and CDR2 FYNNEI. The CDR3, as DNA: TGTGCCAGCAGTGACCCCCACACTGAAGCTTTCTTT. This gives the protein CASSDPHTEAFF.

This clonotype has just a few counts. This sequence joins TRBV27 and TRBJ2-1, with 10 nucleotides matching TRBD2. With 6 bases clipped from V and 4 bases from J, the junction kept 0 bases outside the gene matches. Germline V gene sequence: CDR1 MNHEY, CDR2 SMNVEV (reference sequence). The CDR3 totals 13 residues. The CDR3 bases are TGTGCCAGCAGGACTAGCGGGTACAATGAGCAGTTCTTC. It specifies CASRTSGYNEQFF.

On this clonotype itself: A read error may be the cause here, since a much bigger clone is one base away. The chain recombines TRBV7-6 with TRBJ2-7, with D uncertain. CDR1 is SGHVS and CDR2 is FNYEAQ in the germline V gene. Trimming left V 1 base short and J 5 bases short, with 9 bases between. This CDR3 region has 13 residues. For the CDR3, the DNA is TGTGCCAGCAGCTTAGAACCTTCCCACGAGCAGTACTTC. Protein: CASSLEPSHEQYF.

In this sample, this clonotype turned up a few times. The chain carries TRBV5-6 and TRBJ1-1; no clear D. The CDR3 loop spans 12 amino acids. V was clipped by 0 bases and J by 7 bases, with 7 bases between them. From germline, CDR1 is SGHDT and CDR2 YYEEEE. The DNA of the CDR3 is TGTGCCAGCAGCTTGGATCGGGTTGAAGCTTTCTTT. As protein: CASSLDRVEAFF.

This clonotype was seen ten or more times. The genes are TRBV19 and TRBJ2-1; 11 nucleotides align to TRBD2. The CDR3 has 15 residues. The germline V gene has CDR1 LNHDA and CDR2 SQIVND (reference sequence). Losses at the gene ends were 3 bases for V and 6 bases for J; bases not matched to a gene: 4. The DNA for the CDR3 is TGTGCCAGTAGTATCGTTAGCGGGGGGGCCAATGAGCAGTTCTTC. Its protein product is CASSIVSGGANEQFF.

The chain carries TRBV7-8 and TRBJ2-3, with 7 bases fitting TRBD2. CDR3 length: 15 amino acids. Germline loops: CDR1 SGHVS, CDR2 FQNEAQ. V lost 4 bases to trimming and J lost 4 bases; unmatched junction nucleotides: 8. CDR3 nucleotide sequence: TGTGCCAGCAGCTCCATAGCGGGCGGGGCAGATACGCAGTATTTT. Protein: CASSSIAGGADTQYF.

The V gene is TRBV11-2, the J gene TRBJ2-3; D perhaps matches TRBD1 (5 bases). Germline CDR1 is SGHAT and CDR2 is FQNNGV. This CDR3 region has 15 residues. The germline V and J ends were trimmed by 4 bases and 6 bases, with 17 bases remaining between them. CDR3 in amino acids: CASSYGAEAPDTQYF. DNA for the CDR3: TGTGCCAGCAGCTATGGGGCCGAAGCCCCGGATACGCAGTATTTT.

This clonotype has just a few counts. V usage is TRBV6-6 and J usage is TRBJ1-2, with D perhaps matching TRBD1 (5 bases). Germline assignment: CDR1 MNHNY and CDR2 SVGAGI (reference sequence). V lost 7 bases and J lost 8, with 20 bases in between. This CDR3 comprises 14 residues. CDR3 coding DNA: TGTGCCAGCACCGACATGGGACGCCTGGGGGGCTACACCTTC. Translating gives CASTDMGRLGGYTF.

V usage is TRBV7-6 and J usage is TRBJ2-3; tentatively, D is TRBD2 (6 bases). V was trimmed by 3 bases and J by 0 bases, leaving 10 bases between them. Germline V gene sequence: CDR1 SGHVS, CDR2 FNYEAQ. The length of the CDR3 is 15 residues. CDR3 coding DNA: TGTGCCAGCAGCTTTGCGGGGAAGAGCACAGATACGCAGTATTTT. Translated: CASSFAGKSTDTQYF.

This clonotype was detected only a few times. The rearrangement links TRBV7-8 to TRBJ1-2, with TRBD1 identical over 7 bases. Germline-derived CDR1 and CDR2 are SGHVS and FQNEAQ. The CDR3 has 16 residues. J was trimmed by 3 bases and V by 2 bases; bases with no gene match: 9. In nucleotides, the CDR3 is TGTGCCAGCAGCTTATCGTGGACAGGCGGATACTATGGCTACACCTTC. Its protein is CASSLSWTGGYYGYTF.

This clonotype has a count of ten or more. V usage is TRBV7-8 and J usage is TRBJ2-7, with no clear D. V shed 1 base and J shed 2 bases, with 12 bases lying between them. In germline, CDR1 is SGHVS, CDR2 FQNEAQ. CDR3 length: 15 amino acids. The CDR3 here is CASSLGRVLPYEQYF. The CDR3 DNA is TGTGCCAGCAGCTTAGGACGGGTCCTCCCCTACGAGCAGTACTTC.

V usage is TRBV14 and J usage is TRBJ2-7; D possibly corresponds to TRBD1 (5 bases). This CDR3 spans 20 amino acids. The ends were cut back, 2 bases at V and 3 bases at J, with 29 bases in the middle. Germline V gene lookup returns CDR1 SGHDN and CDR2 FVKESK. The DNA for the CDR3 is TGTGCCAGCAGCCAACCCAACCCGGTCGAACCAGGGAAACCGGGCTACGAGCAGTACTTC. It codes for CASSQPNPVEPGKPGYEQYF.

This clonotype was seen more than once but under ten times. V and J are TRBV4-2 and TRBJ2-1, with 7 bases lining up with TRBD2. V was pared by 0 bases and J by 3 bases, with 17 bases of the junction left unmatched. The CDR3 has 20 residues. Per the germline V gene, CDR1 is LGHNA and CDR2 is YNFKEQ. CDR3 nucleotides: TGTGCCAGCAGCCAAGATGGGGCCAATGTGAGAGGGAGGGGCTACAATGAGCAGTTCTTC. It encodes CASSQDGANVRGRGYNEQFF.

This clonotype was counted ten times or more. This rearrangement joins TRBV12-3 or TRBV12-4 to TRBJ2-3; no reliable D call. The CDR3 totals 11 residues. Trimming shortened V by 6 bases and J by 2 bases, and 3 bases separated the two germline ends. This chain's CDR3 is CASRNTDTQYF. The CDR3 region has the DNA TGTGCCAGCAGAAACACAGATACGCAGTATTTT.

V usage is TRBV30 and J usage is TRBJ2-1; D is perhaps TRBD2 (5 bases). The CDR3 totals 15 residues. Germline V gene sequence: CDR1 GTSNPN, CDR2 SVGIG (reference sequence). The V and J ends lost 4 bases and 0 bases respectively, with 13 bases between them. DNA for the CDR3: TGTGCCTGGACCGCACTAGGGTGCTCCTACAATGAGCAGTTCTTC. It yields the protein CAWTALGCSYNEQFF.

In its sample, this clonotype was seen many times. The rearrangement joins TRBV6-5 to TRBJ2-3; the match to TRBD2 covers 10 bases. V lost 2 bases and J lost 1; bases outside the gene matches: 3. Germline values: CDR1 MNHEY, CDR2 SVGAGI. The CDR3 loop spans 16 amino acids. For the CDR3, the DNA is TGTGCCAGCAGTTACCTAGGACTAGCGGGCACAGATACGCAGTATTTT. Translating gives CASSYLGLAGTDTQYF.

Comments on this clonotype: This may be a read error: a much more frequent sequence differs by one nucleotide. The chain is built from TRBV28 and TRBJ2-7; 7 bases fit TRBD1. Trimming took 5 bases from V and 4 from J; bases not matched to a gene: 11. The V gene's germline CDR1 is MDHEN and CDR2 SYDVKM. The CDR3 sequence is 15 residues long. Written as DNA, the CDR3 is TGTGCCAGCAGTACATCCGGGACAGTGGTGTACGAGCAGTACTTC. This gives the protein CASSTSGTVVYEQYF.

The CDR3 loop reads CASSQRLGQGTQPQHF. The CDR3 DNA reads as TGTGCCAGTAGTCAACGGCTCGGACAGGGGACTCAGCCCCAGCATTTT. This rearrangement joins TRBV19 to TRBJ1-5; 9 bases line up with TRBD1. Germline loops: CDR1 LNHDA, CDR2 SQIVND (reference sequence). The V segment lost 5 bases and the J segment 6 bases; nucleotides outside the gene matches: 11. The CDR3 is 16 amino acids.

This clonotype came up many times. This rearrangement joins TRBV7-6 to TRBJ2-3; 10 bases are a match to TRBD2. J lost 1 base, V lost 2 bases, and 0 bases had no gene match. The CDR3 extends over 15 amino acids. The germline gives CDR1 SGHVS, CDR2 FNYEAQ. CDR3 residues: CASSLLAGGTDTQYF. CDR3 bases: TGTGCCAGCAGCTTACTAGCGGGGGGCACAGATACGCAGTATTTT.